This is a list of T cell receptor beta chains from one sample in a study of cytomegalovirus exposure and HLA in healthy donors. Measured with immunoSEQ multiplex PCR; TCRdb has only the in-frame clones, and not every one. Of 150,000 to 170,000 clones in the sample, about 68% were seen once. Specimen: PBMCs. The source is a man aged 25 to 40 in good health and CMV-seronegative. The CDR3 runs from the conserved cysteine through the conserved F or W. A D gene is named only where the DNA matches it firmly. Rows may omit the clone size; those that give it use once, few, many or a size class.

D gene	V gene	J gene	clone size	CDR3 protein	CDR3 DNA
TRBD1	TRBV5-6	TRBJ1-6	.	CASSLAGGTSPLHF	TGTGCCAGCAGCTTGGCAGGGGGCACTTCACCCCTCCACTTT
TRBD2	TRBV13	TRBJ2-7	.	CASSMGLAGGPDYEQYF	TGTGCCAGCAGCATGGGACTAGCGGGGGGGCCAGACTACGAGCAGTACTTC
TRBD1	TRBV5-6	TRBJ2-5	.	CASSYRTGVETQYF	TGTGCCAGCAGCTATAGGACAGGGGTAGAGACCCAGTACTTC
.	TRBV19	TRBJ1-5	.	CASSIDRNSNQPQHF	TGTGCCAGTAGTATCGACAGAAATAGCAATCAGCCCCAGCATTTT
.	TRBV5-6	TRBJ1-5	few	CASSFARNQPQHF	TGTGCCAGCAGCTTCGCCAGAAATCAGCCCCAGCATTTT
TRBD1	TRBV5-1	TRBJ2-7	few	CASSTPTGTYEQYF	TGCGCCAGCAGCACACCGACAGGGACCTACGAGCAGTACTTC
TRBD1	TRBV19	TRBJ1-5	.	CASRDRGFSNQPQHF	TGTGCCAGTCGGGACAGGGGTTTTAGCAATCAGCCCCAGCATTTT
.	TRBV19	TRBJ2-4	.	CASSVGALSPIAKNIQYF	TGTGCCAGTAGTGTGGGGGCCCTATCCCCGATAGCCAAAAACATTCAGTACTTC
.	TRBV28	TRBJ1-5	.	CASTPRGGGNQPQHF	TGTGCCAGCACCCCAAGGGGAGGAGGCAATCAGCCCCAGCATTTT
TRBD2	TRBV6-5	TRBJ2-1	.	CASSYTSGGVNEQFF	TGTGCCAGCAGTTACACTAGCGGGGGGGTCAATGAGCAGTTCTTC
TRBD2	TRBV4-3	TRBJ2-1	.	CASSQASGGYNEQFF	TGCGCCAGCAGCCAAGCTAGCGGGGGGTACAATGAGCAGTTCTTC
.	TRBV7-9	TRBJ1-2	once	CASSLGTAYGYTF	TGTGCCAGCAGCTTAGGGACAGCCTATGGCTACACCTTC
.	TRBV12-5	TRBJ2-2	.	CASGLSAGNTGELFF	TGTGCTAGTGGTTTGTCGGCAGGGAACACCGGGGAGCTGTTTTTT
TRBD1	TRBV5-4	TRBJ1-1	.	CASSPWTGSTEAFF	TGTGCCAGCAGCCCGTGGACAGGGAGCACTGAAGCTTTCTTT
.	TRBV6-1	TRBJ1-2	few	CASSPDRANYGYTF	TGTGCCAGCTCCCCGGACAGAGCTAACTATGGCTACACCTTC
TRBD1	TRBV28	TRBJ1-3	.	CASHDRGFVSGNTIYF	TGTGCCAGCCATGACAGGGGGTTTGTCTCTGGAAACACCATATATTTT
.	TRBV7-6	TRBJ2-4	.	CASSPTAPEDIQYF	TGTGCCAGCAGCCCTACAGCCCCGGAGGACATTCAGTACTTC
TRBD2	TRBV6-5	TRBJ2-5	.	CASSPSGGPQETQYF	TGTGCCAGCAGCCCTAGCGGGGGACCCCAAGAGACCCAGTACTTC
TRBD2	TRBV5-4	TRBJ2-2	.	CASSLNLAGAGELFF	TGTGCCAGCAGCTTGAACCTAGCGGGGGCCGGGGAGCTGTTTTTT
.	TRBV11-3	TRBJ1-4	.	CASSLEDREEVLEKLFF	TGTGCCAGCAGCTTAGAAGACAGAGAAGAGGTCTTGGAAAAACTGTTTTTT
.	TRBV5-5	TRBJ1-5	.	CASSASPSNQPQHF	TGTGCCAGCAGCGCGAGCCCTAGCAATCAGCCCCAGCATTTT
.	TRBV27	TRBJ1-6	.	CASSPGSYNSPLHF	TGTGCCAGCAGCCCGGGGTCCTATAATTCACCCCTCCACTTT
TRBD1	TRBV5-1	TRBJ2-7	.	CASSNRQGAISYEQHF	TGCGCCAGCAGCAACCGACAGGGGGCTATTTCCTACGAGCAGCACTTC
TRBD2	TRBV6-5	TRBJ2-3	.	CASSYGGGSTDTQYF	TGTGCCAGCAGTTACGGCGGGGGGAGCACAGATACGCAGTATTTT
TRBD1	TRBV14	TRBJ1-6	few	CASSQVTGVDSPLHF	TGTGCCAGCAGCCAAGTGACAGGGGTTGATTCACCCCTCCACTTT
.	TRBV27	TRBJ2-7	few	CASSSIIKSSYEQYF	TGTGCCAGCAGTTCCATCATTAAATCATCGTACGAGCAGTACTTC